Shown below are 30 T cell receptor beta chains from a single sample sequenced in a study of cytomegalovirus exposure and HLA in healthy donors. The PCR was carried out with 60 Vbeta primers and 13 Jbeta primers. Repertoires were generated with immunoSEQ multiplex PCR, while TCRdb's copy carries only in-frame clones and drops some. Here the sample table reports about 200,000 clones. The sequenced sample was PBMCs. These receptors came from a man younger than 40 in good health and CMV-seronegative.

As for this clone: The sample contains more than one DNA sequence encoding this CDR3. The chain employs TRBV6-5 and TRBJ1-1, with TRBD1 matching 8 bases. The CDR3 runs 13 residues. The germline V gene has CDR1 MNHEY and CDR2 SVGAGI. V was clipped by 2 bases and J by 5 bases; unmatched bases: 1. The CDR3 reads CASSYDRGTEAFF. The CDR3 DNA is TGTGCCAGCAGTTACGACAGGGGAACTGAAGCTTTCTTT.

The J gene is TRBJ1-1, the V gene TRBV27; 8 nucleotides align to TRBD1. Germline V lookup: CDR1 MNHEY, CDR2 SMNVEV (reference sequence). V gave up 4 bases and J gave up 4 bases; unmatched junction bases: 2. The length of the CDR3 is 13 residues. Written as DNA, the CDR3 is TGTGCCAGCAGTTCCGGACAGGGCACTGAAGCTTTCTTT. Translating it yields CASSSGQGTEAFF.

This rearrangement joins TRBV19 to TRBJ2-1, with D possibly being TRBD2 (5 bases). This CDR3 has 16 amino acids. The V gene lost 6 bases and the J gene lost 2 bases, with 17 bases spanning the gap. Germline CDR1 is LNHDA and CDR2 is SQIVND (reference sequence). In nucleotides, the CDR3 is TGTGCCAGTAGCGCCACTACTAGAGTTCCCTACAATGAGCAGTTCTTC. Translated, it gives CASSATTRVPYNEQFF.

This chain links TRBV27 with TRBJ2-7; 10 nucleotides line up with TRBD1. Germline loops: CDR1 MNHEY, CDR2 SMNVEV (reference sequence). The V segment lost 6 bases and the J segment 6 bases; nucleotides outside the gene matches: 5. There are 13 residues in the CDR3. The CDR3 protein is CASRLTGGAEQYF. The CDR3 coding sequence is TGTGCCAGCAGACTGACAGGGGGCGCCGAGCAGTACTTC.

This rearrangement joins TRBV6-1 to TRBJ1-1; weak D call: TRBD1 (5 bases). Trimming took 7 bases from V and 1 from J, leaving 10 bases between them. Germline-derived CDR1 and CDR2 are MNHNS and SASEGT. CDR3 length equals 13 residues. The CDR3 protein is CASNWGQNTEAFF. The DNA of the CDR3 is TGTGCCAGCAACTGGGGCCAGAACACTGAAGCTTTCTTT.

The CDR3 protein is CASSEAGTGTYEQYF. CDR3 DNA: TGTGCCAGCAGCGAGGCCGGGACAGGAACATACGAGCAGTACTTC. This rearrangement joins TRBV9 to TRBJ2-7; TRBD1 matches 8 bases. The junction had 9 bases not matched to a gene; V was cut back by 3 bases and J by 4 bases. There are 15 residues in the CDR3. Germline V gene lookup returns CDR1 SGDLS and CDR2 YYNGEE.

The gene calls are TRBV10-1 and TRBJ1-1, with a tentative D call TRBD1 (5 bases). V shed 7 bases and J shed 0 bases, with 9 bases lying between them. CDR1 and CDR2 (germline): WNHNN, SYGVQD (reference sequence). CDR3 length: 13 residues. This CDR3 is CASTPGMNTEAFF. In DNA form, the CDR3 reads TGCGCCAGCACACCAGGGATGAACACTGAAGCTTTCTTT.

This chain uses TRBV28 with TRBJ1-1; D call uncertain. V gave up 5 bases and J gave up 2 bases, with 12 bases separating them. Germline loops: CDR1 MDHEN, CDR2 SYDVKM. The length of the CDR3 is 14 residues. The CDR3: CASSHQRLNTEAFF. DNA of the CDR3: TGTGCCAGCAGTCACCAGAGACTCAACACTGAAGCTTTCTTT.

The gene calls are TRBV7-3 and TRBJ2-3, with 11 bases fitting TRBD2. Looked up from germline, CDR1 is SGHTA and CDR2 is FQGTGA. CDR3 length: 16 amino acids. Trimming took 5 bases from V and 5 from J; bases not matched to a gene: 9. The CDR3 here is CASSPVAGGGRDTQYF. CDR3 in DNA: TGTGCCAGCAGCCCCGTAGCGGGAGGGGGGCGAGATACGCAGTATTTT.

The chain joins TRBV7-6 to TRBJ2-7; tentative D call: TRBD1 (5 bases). V dropped 0 bases and J dropped 5 bases, with 8 bases sitting between them. Germline assignment: CDR1 SGHVS and CDR2 FNYEAQ. This CDR3 is 13 amino acids long. CDR3 sequence (DNA): TGTGCCAGCAGCTTAGCTGGCAGGGACGAGCAGTACTTC. It codes for CASSLAGRDEQYF.

The chain couples TRBV7-8 to TRBJ2-1, with D uncertain. V dropped 2 bases and J dropped 5 bases, with 10 bases sitting between them. The CDR3 has 14 amino acids. The germline CDR1 and CDR2 sequences are SGHVS and FQNEAQ. CDR3 in DNA: TGTGCCAGCAGCTTACGTGGCGGAAACAATGAGCAGTTCTTC. Residues: CASSLRGGNNEQFF.

The chain employs TRBV5-4 and TRBJ1-5, with D possibly matching TRBD1 (5 bases). Germline CDR1 and CDR2: SGHNT and YYREEE (reference sequence). The CDR3 loop spans 16 amino acids. The V gene lost 0 bases and the J gene lost 3 bases, with 13 bases spanning the gap. CDR3 in amino acids: CASSLGGRAYNQPQHF. For the CDR3, the DNA is TGTGCCAGCAGCTTGGGGGGCAGGGCCTACAATCAGCCCCAGCATTTT.

The chain couples TRBV4-1 to TRBJ2-7, with 10 bases fitting TRBD1. The trim removed 4 bases at V and 4 bases at J, leaving 4 bases unmatched. Germline CDR1 reads MGHRA; CDR2 reads YSYEKL. The CDR3 runs 14 residues. CDR3 sequence: CASSPTGGPYEQYF. DNA for the CDR3: TGCGCCAGCAGCCCGACAGGGGGCCCATACGAGCAGTACTTC.

The chain has TRBV11-2 and TRBJ2-7, with 8 bases matching TRBD2. Losses at the gene ends were 5 bases for V and 6 bases for J; bases not matched to a gene: 6. The length of the CDR3 is 13 residues. CDR1 is SGHAT and CDR2 is FQNNGV in the germline V gene. The CDR3 loop is CASSPRRGGEQYF. Written as DNA, the CDR3 is TGTGCCAGCAGCCCCCGCCGGGGGGGCGAGCAGTACTTC.

This chain's CDR3 is CASSLKGAIAEAFF. The CDR3 nucleotides read TGTGCCAGCAGCTTAAAGGGGGCGATTGCTGAAGCTTTCTTT. The J gene is TRBJ1-1, the V gene TRBV7-9; the match to TRBD1 covers 7 bases. Germline CDR1 and CDR2: SEHNR and FQNEAQ (reference sequence). Trimming removed 2 bases from V and 6 bases from J; junction bases left unmatched: 6. The CDR3 spans 14 residues.

V and J are TRBV7-9 and TRBJ2-1, with 10 bases fitting TRBD1. The CDR3 runs 15 residues. Germline CDR1 reads SEHNR; CDR2 reads FQNEAQ (reference sequence). V was clipped by 4 bases and J by 2 bases; unmatched bases: 2. The CDR3 DNA is TGTGCCAGCAGCTCCGGACAGGGGGCCTACAATGAGCAGTTCTTC. Amino acids: CASSSGQGAYNEQFF.

The chain carries TRBV29-1 and TRBJ2-3; tentatively, D is TRBD2 (6 bases). The CDR3 covers 14 residues. Germline CDR1 SQVTM, CDR2 ANQGSEA. V was trimmed by 2 bases and J by 4 bases, leaving 13 bases between them. CDR3 DNA sequence: TGCAGCGTTGAATTGGGGCGGGGCTCAGATACGCAGTATTTT. It encodes CSVELGRGSDTQYF.

CDR3 coding DNA: TGCGCCAGCAGCTCAGGACAGGCCGTAGCCAAAAACATTCAGTACTTC. Translated: CASSSGQAVAKNIQYF. The gene calls are TRBV5-1 and TRBJ2-4; TRBD1 agrees at 7 bases. The V and J ends lost 3 bases and 0 bases, in that order; junction bases with no gene match: 6. Germline CDR1 is SGHRS and CDR2 is YFSETQ. This CDR3 contains 16 residues.

V gene TRBV18 combines with J gene TRBJ2-2; TRBD1 aligns across 8 bases. Germline CDR1 and CDR2: KGHSH and LQKENI. This CDR3 spans 17 amino acids. V trimming: 4 bases; J trimming: 0 bases; junction bases outside the gene matches: 7. This chain's CDR3 is CASSLRDRRTNTGELFF. The DNA for the CDR3 is TGTGCCAGCTCACTCCGGGACAGGCGTACGAACACCGGGGAGCTGTTTTTT.

This rearrangement joins TRBV6-5 to TRBJ2-1; possibly TRBD1 for D (8 bases). The germline CDR1 and CDR2 sequences are MNHEY and SVGAGI. The V and J ends lost 0 bases and 7 bases respectively, with 13 bases between them. The CDR3 runs 15 residues. Here the CDR3 DNA reads TGTGCCAGCAGTTACTCAGGACAGGGAGGGAATGAGCAGTTCTTC. It yields the protein CASSYSGQGGNEQFF.

The V and J genes are TRBV30 and TRBJ1-2, with 7 bases lining up with TRBD1. The J segment lost 1 base and the V segment lost 6 bases, leaving 2 bases of the junction unmatched. The CDR3 is 12 amino acids. Germline V lookup: CDR1 GTSNPN, CDR2 SVGIG (reference sequence). CDR3 amino acids: CACDRVNYGYTF. DNA of the CDR3: TGTGCCTGTGACAGGGTTAACTATGGCTACACCTTC.

The chain joins TRBV7-2 to TRBJ1-5; 7 bases map to TRBD1. V lost 8 bases to trimming and J lost 9 bases; unmatched junction nucleotides: 28. The V gene's germline CDR1 is SGHTA and CDR2 FQGNSA. This CDR3 is built from 19 residues. CDR3: CASGTPRGTDLFRAGPQHF. As DNA, the CDR3 is TGTGCCAGCGGAACCCCGAGGGGGACAGACCTTTTCAGGGCGGGGCCCCAGCATTTT.

CDR3 sequence (DNA): TGTGCCAGCAGATTAGAGGTGGGCACAGATACGCAGTATTTT. As protein: CASRLEVGTDTQYF. The chain recombines TRBV2 with TRBJ2-3, with D hard to call. CDR3 length: 14 residues. Per the germline V gene, CDR1 is SNHLY and CDR2 is FYNNEI. V was trimmed by 6 bases and J by 1 base, leaving 11 bases between them. Looking up the rest from reference TRBV2 and TRBJ2-3 gives the full variable domain: EPEVTQTPSHQVTQMGQEVILRCVPISNHLYFYWYRQILGQKVEFLVSFYNNEISEKSEIFDDQFSVERPDGSNFTLKIRSTKLEDSAMYFCASRLEVGTDTQYFGPGTRLTVL.

The chain combines TRBV6-1 with TRBJ1-1, with 7 bases identical to TRBD1. CDR3 length: 13 amino acids. V gave up 8 bases and J gave up 0 bases; unmatched junction bases: 3. Germline assignment: CDR1 MNHNS and CDR2 SASEGT. CDR3 coding DNA: TGTGCCAGCGGGACAGAGATGAACACTGAAGCTTTCTTT. Protein product: CASGTEMNTEAFF.

The chain's CDR3 is CASVWSGGSGTQYF. The CDR3 DNA follows: TGTGCCAGCGTATGGTCCGGGGGATCGGGTACCCAGTACTTC. The genes are TRBV25-1 and TRBJ2-5; D is possibly TRBD2 (6 bases). The CDR3 is 14 amino acids. CDR1 and CDR2 (germline): MGHDK, SYGVNS. V was shortened by 8 bases and J by 8 bases, with 21 bases between the two germline ends.

This chain uses TRBV6-5 with TRBJ2-7; D unresolved. Germline CDR1 and CDR2: MNHEY and SVGAGI. This CDR3 has 12 amino acids. V lost 4 bases, J lost 3 bases, and 7 bases lay in between. As DNA, the CDR3 is TGTGCCAGCAGTTCGGAGCTCTACGAGCAGTACTTC. This translates into CASSSELYEQYF.

The V and J genes are TRBV28 and TRBJ2-5, with TRBD1 identical over 8 bases. Gene TRBJ2-7 matches the end of the DNA better, so the J call may be wrong. Germline assignment: CDR1 MDHEN and CDR2 SYDVKM. CDR3 length equals 13 residues. CDR3 residues: CASRRTGTYEQYF. The CDR3 bases are TGTGCCAGCAGACGGACAGGGACCTACGAGCAGTACTTC.

CDR3 protein: CASSLETAGPYEQYF. Written as DNA, the CDR3 is TGCGCCAGCAGCTTGGAAACTGCGGGGCCATACGAGCAGTACTTC. The chain employs TRBV5-1 and TRBJ2-7; a weak D match, TRBD2 (6 bases). The germline V gene encodes CDR1 SGHRS and CDR2 YFSETQ. CDR3 size: 15 residues. The V gene lost 0 bases and the J gene lost 4 bases, with 14 bases spanning the gap. Looking up the rest from reference TRBV5-1 and TRBJ2-7 gives the full variable domain: KAGVTQTPRYLIKTRGQQVTLSCSPISGHRSVSWYQQTPGQGLQFLFEYFSETQRNKGNFPGRFSGRQFSNSRSEMNVSTLELGDSALYLCASSLETAGPYEQYFGPGTRLTVT.

The V and J genes are TRBV10-1 and TRBJ1-5, with D tentatively TRBD1 (6 bases). CDR3 size: 13 residues. Germline V lookup: CDR1 WNHNN, CDR2 SYGVQD (reference sequence). V was pared by 3 bases and J by 5 bases, with 8 bases between. Here the CDR3 DNA reads TGCGCCAGCAGTGACTACAGGGATCAGCCCCAGCATTTT. It yields the protein CASSDYRDQPQHF.

V is TRBV19 and J is TRBJ2-7, with TRBD1 as a possible D gene (5 bases). Germline V lookup: CDR1 LNHDA, CDR2 SQIVND (reference sequence). CDR3 length: 16 amino acids. The V and J ends lost 3 bases and 3 bases respectively, with 18 bases between them. The CDR3 loop reads CASSISTVIVGYEQYF. Here the CDR3 DNA reads TGTGCCAGTAGTATCTCGACAGTAATAGTTGGCTACGAGCAGTACTTC.